Listed here are 8 T cell receptor beta chains from one sample, sequenced in a study of blood T cell repertoires in COVID-19. Clones were sequenced by immunoSEQ multiplex PCR, and TCRdb holds only the in-frame ones, with some missing. The sample lists over 150,000 clones, 70% to 90% occurring once. The sequenced sample consisted of peripheral blood. All receptors come from a man between 60 and 70 years old with COVID-19, enrolled during active disease.

This rearrangement joins TRBV18 to TRBJ1-1; TRBD1 is a possible D gene (5 bases). Germline V CDR1 and CDR2: KGHSH, LQKENI. V dropped 0 bases and J dropped 0 bases, with 8 bases sitting between them. CDR3 length: 15 residues. CDR3 nucleotide sequence: TGTGCCAGCTCACCACCGGGAGGGGTGAACACTGAAGCTTTCTTT. Translation: CASSPPGGVNTEAFF.

The V gene is TRBV11-2, the J gene TRBJ1-1; D gene ambiguous. Trimming cost V 5 bases and J 0 bases, with 16 bases left between them. The CDR3 has 16 amino acids. Looked up from germline, CDR1 is SGHAT and CDR2 is FQNNGV. CDR3 in DNA: TGTGCCAGCAGCGGCCTTCCGGGAGCCATGAACACTGAAGCTTTCTTT. This sequence encodes CASSGLPGAMNTEAFF.

This rearrangement joins TRBV3-1 (or the pseudogene TRBV3-2) to TRBJ2-1; 12 positions match TRBD2. J gave up 2 bases and V 7 bases, and 6 bases lay outside the gene matches. The V gene's germline CDR1 is LGHDT and CDR2 YNNKEL (reference sequence). The CDR3 extends over 16 amino acids. The CDR3 DNA follows: TGTGCCAGCACCCACCCTAGCGGGGGGGCCTACAATGAGCAGTTCTTC. Translation: CASTHPSGGAYNEQFF.

The CDR3, as DNA: TGTGCCAGCAGCTCCGGGACACAGATATCCTACGAGCAGTACTTC. Protein sequence: CASSSGTQISYEQYF. The genes are TRBV5-5 and TRBJ2-7, with D possibly TRBD1 on 6 matching bases. This CDR3 comprises 15 residues. Germline V gives CDR1 SGHKS, CDR2 YYEKEE (reference sequence). Trimming left V 3 bases short and J 1 base short, with 14 bases between.

This clone turned up a few times. The chain is built from TRBV12-3 or TRBV12-4 and TRBJ2-6; maybe TRBD1 (5 bases). The CDR3 runs to 12 residues. Trimming removed 6 bases at V and 9 bases at J, with 9 bases between. CDR3 sequence reads: CASSSQGNVLTF. The CDR3 nucleotides read TGTGCCAGCAGCTCCCAGGGCAACGTCCTGACTTTC.

The chain employs TRBV7-8 and TRBJ1-5; D unresolved. The CDR3 totals 14 residues. Germline CDR1 and CDR2: SGHVS and FQNEAQ. V shed 1 base and J shed 6 bases, with 10 bases lying between them. The DNA for the CDR3 is TGTGCCAGCAGCTTAGACGGTTCGAGTCAGCCCCAGCATTTT. Translation gives CASSLDGSSQPQHF.

The V gene is TRBV28, the J gene TRBJ2-5; D ambiguous. CDR3 size: 17 residues. V was pared by 7 bases and J by 0 bases, with 21 bases between. The germline gives CDR1 MDHEN, CDR2 SYDVKM. This CDR3 is CASTSPVGLPDQETQYF. The CDR3 DNA is TGTGCCAGCACCTCCCCAGTGGGCCTACCAGACCAAGAGACCCAGTACTTC.

The rearrangement uses TRBV11-3 and TRBJ1-6; maybe TRBD1 (5 bases). CDR1 and CDR2 from the germline V gene are SGHNT and YENEEA. Trimming cost V 5 bases and J 3 bases, with 11 bases left between them. This CDR3 region has 15 residues. CDR3 loop: CASSPPDNYNSPLHF. CDR3 nucleotide sequence: TGTGCCAGCAGCCCTCCGGACAACTATAATTCACCCCTCCACTTT.